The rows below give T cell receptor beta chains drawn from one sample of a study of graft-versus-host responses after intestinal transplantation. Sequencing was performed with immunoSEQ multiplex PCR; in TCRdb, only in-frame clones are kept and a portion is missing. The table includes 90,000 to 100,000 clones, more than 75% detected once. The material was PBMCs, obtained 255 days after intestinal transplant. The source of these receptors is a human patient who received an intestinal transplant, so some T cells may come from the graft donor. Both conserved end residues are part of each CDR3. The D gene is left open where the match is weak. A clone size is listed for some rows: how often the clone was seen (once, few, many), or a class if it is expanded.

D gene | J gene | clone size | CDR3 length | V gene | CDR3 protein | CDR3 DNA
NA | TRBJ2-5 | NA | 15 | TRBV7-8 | CASSHSRGGQETQYF | TGTGCCAGCAGCCATTCCAGGGGAGGTCAAGAGACCCAGTACTTC
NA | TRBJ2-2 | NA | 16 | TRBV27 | CASSFSQNSNTGELFF | TGTGCCAGCAGTTTCTCACAGAACTCGAACACCGGGGAGCTGTTTTTT
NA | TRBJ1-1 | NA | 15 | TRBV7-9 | CASSLAVGGYTEAFF | TGTGCCAGCAGCTTAGCGGTAGGGGGATACACTGAAGCTTTCTTT
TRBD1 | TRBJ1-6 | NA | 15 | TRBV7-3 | CASSLTGTGFSPLHF | TGTGCCAGCAGCTTAACCGGGACAGGGTTTTCACCCCTCCACTTT
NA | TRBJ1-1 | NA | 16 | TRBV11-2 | CASSLDSAGMNTEAFF | TGTGCCAGCAGCTTAGATTCGGCGGGGATGAACACTGAAGCTTTCTTT
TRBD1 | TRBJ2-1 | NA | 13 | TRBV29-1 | CSVPGGRYNEQFF | TGCAGCGTCCCAGGGGGCAGGTACAATGAGCAGTTCTTC
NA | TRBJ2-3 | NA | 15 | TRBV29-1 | CSVEVGGSGTDTQYF | TGCAGCGTTGAAGTAGGGGGTAGTGGCACAGATACGCAGTATTTT
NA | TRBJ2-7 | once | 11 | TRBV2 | CASTGTYEQYF | TGTGCCAGCACAGGAACCTACGAGCAGTACTTC
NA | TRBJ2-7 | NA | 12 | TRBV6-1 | CASSGQGYEQYF | TGTGCCAGCTCGGGGCAGGGTTACGAGCAGTACTTC
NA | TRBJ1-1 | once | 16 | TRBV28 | CASSLKRTDMNTEAFF | TGTGCCAGCAGTTTAAAACGAACCGACATGAACACTGAAGCTTTCTTT
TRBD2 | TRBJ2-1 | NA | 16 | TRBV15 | CATSSGHGGAYGEQFF | TGTGCCACCAGCAGTGGACACGGGGGGGCCTATGGTGAGCAGTTCTTC
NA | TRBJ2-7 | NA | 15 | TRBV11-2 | CASSSFLGTSYEQYF | TGTGCCAGCAGCTCTTTCCTAGGCACCTCCTACGAGCAGTACTTC
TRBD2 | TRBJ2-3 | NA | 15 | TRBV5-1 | CASSQRGGSTDTQYF | TGCGCCAGCAGCCAGCGGGGGGGAAGCACAGATACGCAGTATTTT
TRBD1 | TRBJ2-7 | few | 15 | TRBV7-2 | CASSPGDRRTYEQYF | TGTGCCAGCAGCCCCGGGGACAGGAGGACCTACGAGCAGTACTTC
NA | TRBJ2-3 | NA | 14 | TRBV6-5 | CASSYRDQGDTQYF | TGTGCCAGCAGTTACCGGGACCAGGGGGATACGCAGTATTTT
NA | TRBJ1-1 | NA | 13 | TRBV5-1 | CASSLETGYEAFF | TGCGCCAGCAGCTTGGAGACAGGATATGAAGCTTTCTTT
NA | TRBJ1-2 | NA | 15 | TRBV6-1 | CASTRRDTFNYGYTF | TGTGCCAGCACCCGTCGGGACACCTTTAACTATGGCTACACCTTC
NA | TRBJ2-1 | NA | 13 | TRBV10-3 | CAIALATVGEQFF | TGTGCCATCGCGCTAGCGACGGTTGGGGAGCAGTTCTTC
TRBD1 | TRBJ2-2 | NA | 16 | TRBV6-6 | CASSYPLDRGTGELFF | TGTGCCAGCAGTTACCCACTGGACAGGGGGACCGGGGAGCTGTTTTTT
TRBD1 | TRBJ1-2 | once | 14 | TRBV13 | CASSPGQGPYGYTF | TGTGCCAGCAGCCCCGGACAGGGCCCTTATGGCTACACCTTC
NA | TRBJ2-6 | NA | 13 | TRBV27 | CASSFAGANVLTF | TGTGCCAGCAGTTTTGCTGGGGCCAACGTCCTGACTTTC
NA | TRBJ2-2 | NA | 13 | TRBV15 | CATSRGYTGELFF | TGTGCCACCAGCAGAGGATACACCGGGGAGCTGTTTTTT
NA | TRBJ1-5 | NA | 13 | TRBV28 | CASEMGGYKPQHF | TGTGCCAGCGAGATGGGGGGCTATAAGCCCCAGCATTTT